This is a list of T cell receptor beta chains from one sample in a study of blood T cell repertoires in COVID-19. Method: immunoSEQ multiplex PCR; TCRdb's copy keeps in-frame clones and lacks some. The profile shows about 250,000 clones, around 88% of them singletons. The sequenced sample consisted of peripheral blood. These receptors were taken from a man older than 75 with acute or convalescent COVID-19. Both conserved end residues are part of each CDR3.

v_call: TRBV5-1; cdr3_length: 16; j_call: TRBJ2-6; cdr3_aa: CASSSRDRVGANVLTF
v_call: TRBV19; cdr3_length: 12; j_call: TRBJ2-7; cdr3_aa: CASSTSGDEQYF
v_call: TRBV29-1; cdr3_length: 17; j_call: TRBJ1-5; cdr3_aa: CSVDMCRAPISNQPQHF
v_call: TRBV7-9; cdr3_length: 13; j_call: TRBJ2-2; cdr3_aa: CASSLTITGELFF
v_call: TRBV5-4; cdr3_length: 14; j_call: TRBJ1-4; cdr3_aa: CASSPGTGGEKLFF
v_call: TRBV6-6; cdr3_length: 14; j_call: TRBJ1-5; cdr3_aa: CASSYTGDGQPQHF
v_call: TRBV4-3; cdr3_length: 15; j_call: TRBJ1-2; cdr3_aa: CASSQDLAGVYGYTF
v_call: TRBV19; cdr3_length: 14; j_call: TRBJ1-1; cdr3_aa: CASSIYEGNTEAFF
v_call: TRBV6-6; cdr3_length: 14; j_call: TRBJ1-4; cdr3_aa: CASSYGGRGEKLFF
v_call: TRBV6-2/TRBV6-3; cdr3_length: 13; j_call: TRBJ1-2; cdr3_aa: CASSYQGWDGYTF
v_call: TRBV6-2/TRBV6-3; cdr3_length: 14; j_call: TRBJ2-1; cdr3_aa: CASSLRAGYNEQFF
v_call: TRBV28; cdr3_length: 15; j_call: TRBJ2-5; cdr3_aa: CASSNRQGEGETQYF
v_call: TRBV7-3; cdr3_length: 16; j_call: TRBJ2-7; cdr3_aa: CASSLTASGISYEQYF
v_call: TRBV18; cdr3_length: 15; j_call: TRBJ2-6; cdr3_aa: CASSRGLAGANVLTF
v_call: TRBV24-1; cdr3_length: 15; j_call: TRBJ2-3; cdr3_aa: CATSRDSGSTDTQYF
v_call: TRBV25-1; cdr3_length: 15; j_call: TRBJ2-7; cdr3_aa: CASSESGDRSYEQYF
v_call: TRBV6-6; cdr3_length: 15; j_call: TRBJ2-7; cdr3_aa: CASSYGDRRSYEQYF
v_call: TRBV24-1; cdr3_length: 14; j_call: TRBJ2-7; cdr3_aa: CATSDSGLSYEQYF
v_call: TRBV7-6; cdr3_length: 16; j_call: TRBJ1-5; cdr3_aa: CASSLGTGGRNQPQHF
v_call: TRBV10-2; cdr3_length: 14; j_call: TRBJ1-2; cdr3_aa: CASSESAGNAGYTF
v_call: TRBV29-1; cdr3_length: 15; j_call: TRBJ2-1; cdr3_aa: CSVEIEVRSYNEQFF
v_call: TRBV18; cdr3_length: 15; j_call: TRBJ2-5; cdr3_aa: CASSPGTGVQETQYF
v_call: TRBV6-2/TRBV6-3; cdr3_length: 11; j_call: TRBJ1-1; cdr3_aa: CASSYWDRASF
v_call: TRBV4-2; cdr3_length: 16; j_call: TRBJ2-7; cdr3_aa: CASSQDRVSGSGEQYF
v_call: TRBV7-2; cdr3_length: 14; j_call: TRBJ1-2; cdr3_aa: CASRSGQGKFRYTF
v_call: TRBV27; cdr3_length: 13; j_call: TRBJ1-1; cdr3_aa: CASSPGSHTEAFF
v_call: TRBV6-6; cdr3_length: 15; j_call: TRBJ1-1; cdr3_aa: CASSYGQGRNTEAFF
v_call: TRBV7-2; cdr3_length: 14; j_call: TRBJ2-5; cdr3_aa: CASSSRAGQETQYF
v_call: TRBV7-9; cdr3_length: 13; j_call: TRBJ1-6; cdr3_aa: CASSLRFDSPLHF
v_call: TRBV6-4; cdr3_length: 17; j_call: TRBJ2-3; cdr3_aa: CASSEVAGGGGTDTQYF
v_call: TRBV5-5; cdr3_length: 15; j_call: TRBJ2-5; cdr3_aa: CASSLTGRGGETQYF
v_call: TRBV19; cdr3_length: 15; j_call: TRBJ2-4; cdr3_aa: CASSIGGIRGNIQYF
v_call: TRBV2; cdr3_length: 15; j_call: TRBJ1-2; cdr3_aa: CATSPGTALAYGYTF
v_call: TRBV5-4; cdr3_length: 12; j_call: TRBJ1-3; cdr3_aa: CASSVDGNTIYF
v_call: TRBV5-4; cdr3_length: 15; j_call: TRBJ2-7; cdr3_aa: CASSLGGQGTYEQYF
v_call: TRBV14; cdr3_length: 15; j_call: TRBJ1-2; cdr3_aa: CASSQDLSGFYGYTF
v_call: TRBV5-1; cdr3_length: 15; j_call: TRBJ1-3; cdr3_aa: CASSPRTGDGNTIYF
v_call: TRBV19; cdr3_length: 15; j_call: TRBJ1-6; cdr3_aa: CASSITGTVNSPLHF
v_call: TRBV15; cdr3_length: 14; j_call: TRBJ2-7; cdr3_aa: CATSREYSSYEQYF
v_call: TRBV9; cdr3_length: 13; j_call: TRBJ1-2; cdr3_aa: CASSVGTDYGYTF
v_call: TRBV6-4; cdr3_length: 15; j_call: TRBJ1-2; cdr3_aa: CASSDRGGQDYGYTF
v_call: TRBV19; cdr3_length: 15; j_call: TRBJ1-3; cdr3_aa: CASSSTVDSGNTIYF
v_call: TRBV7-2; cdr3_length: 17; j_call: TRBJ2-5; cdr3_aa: CASSLASLGTGAKAQYF
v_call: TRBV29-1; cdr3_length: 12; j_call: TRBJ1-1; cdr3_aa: CSVAEPGTEAFF
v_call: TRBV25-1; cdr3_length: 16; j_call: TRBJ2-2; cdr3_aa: CASSDWGGSGTGELFF
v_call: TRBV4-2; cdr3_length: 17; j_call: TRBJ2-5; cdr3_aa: CASSHNPGTSGAETQYF
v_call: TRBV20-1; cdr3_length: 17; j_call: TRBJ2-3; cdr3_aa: CSASDDTGLAGVDTQYF
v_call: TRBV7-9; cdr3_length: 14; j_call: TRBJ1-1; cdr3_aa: CASRMGQSDTEAFF
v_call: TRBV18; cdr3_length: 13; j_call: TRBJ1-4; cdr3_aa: CASSPTGAEKLFF
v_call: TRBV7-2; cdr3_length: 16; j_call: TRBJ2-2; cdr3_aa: CASSTSGVRVAGELFF
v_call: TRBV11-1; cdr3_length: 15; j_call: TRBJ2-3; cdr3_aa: CASSLLPLGTGAQYF
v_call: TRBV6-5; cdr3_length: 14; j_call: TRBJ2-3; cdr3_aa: CASSQRIATDTQYF
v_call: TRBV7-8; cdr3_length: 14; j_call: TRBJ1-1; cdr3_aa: CASSLDRGPAEAFF
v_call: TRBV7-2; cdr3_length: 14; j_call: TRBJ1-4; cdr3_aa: CASSLRQENEKLFF
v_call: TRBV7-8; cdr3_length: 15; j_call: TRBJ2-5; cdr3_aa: CASSLAVQGHETQYF